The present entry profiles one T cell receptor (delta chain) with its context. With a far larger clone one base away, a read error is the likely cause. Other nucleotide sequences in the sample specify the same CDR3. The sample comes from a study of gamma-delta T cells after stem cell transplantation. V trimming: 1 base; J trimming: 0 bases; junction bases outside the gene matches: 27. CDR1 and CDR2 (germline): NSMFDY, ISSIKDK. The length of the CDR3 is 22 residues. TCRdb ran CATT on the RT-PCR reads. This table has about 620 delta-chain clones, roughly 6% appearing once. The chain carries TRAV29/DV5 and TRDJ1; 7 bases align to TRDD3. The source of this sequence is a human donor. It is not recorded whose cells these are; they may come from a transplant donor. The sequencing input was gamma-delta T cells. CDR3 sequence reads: CAASRRLPTALQYWGYTDKLIF. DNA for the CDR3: TGTGCAGCAAGCCGCCGCCTCCCTACCGCCCTACAGTACTGGGGATACACCGATAAACTCATCTTT.